The present entry profiles one T cell receptor beta chain with its context. Its target antigen remains unknown. Each CD8+ T cell subset was flow-sorted in triplicate, with fewer than 350,000 cells per subset placed directly into RLT lysis buffer. To exclude memory contaminants, naive CD8+ T cells were stringently defined as CD45RO-CCR7+CD27+CD95-. Standard density gradient centrifugation was used to isolate peripheral blood mononuclear cells from buffy coats. Naive CXCR3-negative and CXCR3-positive CD8+ T cells were flow-sorted on a FACSAria III. An RNeasy Mini Kit was used to extract total RNA from the sorted cells. Based on the germline V gene, the CDR1 and CDR2 sequences are KGHSH and LQKENI. The CDR3 goes from the cysteine to the phenylalanine over 16 residues. Only the protein is on record. The reads were generated on a NextSeq 550. The Human TCR Profiling Kit (MiLaboratory) was used to make UMI-labeled 5' RACE TRB cDNA libraries. cDNA synthesis used the entire amount of extracted RNA, and PCR amplification then used the entire amount of cDNA produced. Libraries were prepared in parallel with an identical number of PCR cycles. In the paper's pipeline: MIGEC and MiXCR extracted about 50,000 +/- 10,000 unique UMI-labeled TRB cDNA molecules per library, requiring at least two reads per UMI. Each library averaged about 40,000 +/- 10,000 functional in-frame TRB CDR3 nucleotide clonotypes without stop codons. After downsampling to 5000 UMI-labeled TRB molecules per sample, diversity metrics, including normalized Shannon-Wiener and Chao1, were computed in VDJtools. VDJtools computed clonotype-size-weighted physicochemical properties of the central five CDR3 residues: interaction energy, strength, volume and Kidera factor 4. TCRdb reprocessed the reads and provides one entry for every CDR3 protein sequence; no DNA is given. TCRdb, not the authors, supplied the V and J calls. The data table for this sample lists 50,000 to 70,000 distinct CDR3 sequences. The biggest ten clones account for 0.5% to 0.6% of the sample.

This record belongs to a study of CXCR3-negative and CXCR3-positive naive CD8 T cells (dated by TCRdb to the late 2010s). About the investigation overall: In total, some 140 million TRB reads were obtained, which works out to roughly 1.5 +/- 0.3 million reads per library. Data from 11 donors, pooled across two independent experiments, went into the diversity and physicochemical repertoire analyses. For the TRBV-TRBJ cluster analysis, the naive subsets came from 5 or 6 donors, while the memory cells came from 3 donors. General study outcomes and caveats: CXCR3 expression partially decreased after cryopreservation, so most assays used freshly isolated PBMCs. Within the same donor, TRBV-TRBJ usage looked similar between naive CXCR3-negative and CXCR3-positive cells, but memory cells had distinct patterns. Compared with CXCR3-negative naive cells, CXCR3-positive naive cells had TRB CDR3s with higher hydrophobicity (lower Kidera factor 4), lower energy, and higher strength and volume indices. Both naive subsets had comparably high repertoire diversity, while memory CD8+ T cells had much lower repertoire diversity. Because surface CD5, which has been linked to self-reactivity in mice, was comparable between naive subsets, TCR interaction strength was also inferred from TRB CDR3 physicochemical properties.

The V and J segments used are TRBV18 and TRBJ2-6. The origin of this receptor is a human donor in good health. Some clones in this sample may be carry-over from other donors' samples. Sequencing input: naive CXCR3+ CD8+ T cells from blood. The meaning of the sample's cell subset or site label: CD45RO-CCR7+CD27+CD95- naive CD8+ T cells expressing CXCR3 (TNR3+). CDR3 protein: CASSPPWGTGANVLTF.